This is a list of T cell receptor beta chains from one sample in a study of cytomegalovirus exposure and HLA in healthy donors. Profiling relied on immunoSEQ multiplex PCR, and the TCRdb table lists in-frame clones only, not all of them. This sample has 60,000 to 70,000 clones, with around 80% found just once. The sequenced material came from PBMCs. These TCRs come from a man aged 35-49 years in good health and CMV-seronegative. The CDR3 runs from the conserved cysteine through the conserved F or W. The order of the fields is J gene, D gene, V gene, clone size, CDR3 DNA, CDR3 protein. D genes are given only for firm matches. Size tells how often a clone was seen (once, few, many) or the class of an expanded clone, and some rows leave it out.

TRBJ1-1,NA,TRBV7-2,few,TGTGCCAGCAGCCGACAGGACACGGCTTTCTTT,CASSRQDTAFF
TRBJ1-5,NA,TRBV18,NA,TGTGCCAGCTCACCAGCAGGCGATCAGCCCCAGCATTTT,CASSPAGDQPQHF
TRBJ2-7,NA,TRBV7-2,NA,TGTGCCAGCAGCCCCCAAGCCAAGGAGGCCTACGAGCAGTACTTC,CASSPQAKEAYEQYF
TRBJ2-7,TRBD2,TRBV5-1,once,TGCGCCAGCCGCGTTGGGGGGCTAGCGGGATTCAACGAGCAGTACTTC,CASRVGGLAGFNEQYF
TRBJ2-5,NA,TRBV15,NA,TGTGCCACCAGCAGGGACAGTCAAGAGACCCAGTACTTC,CATSRDSQETQYF
TRBJ2-3,NA,TRBV10-3,NA,TGTGCCATCAGTGGGGCTAGCGACACAGATACGCAGTATTTT,CAISGASDTDTQYF
TRBJ2-3,TRBD2,TRBV5-4,NA,TGTGCCAGCAGCTTGGCCGGGGCTAGCGGACACACAGATACGCAGTATTTT,CASSLAGASGHTDTQYF
TRBJ2-6,TRBD1,TRBV7-9,NA,TGTTCCAGCATCTCAGGGACAGCCCACTCTGGGGCCAACGTCCTGACTTTC,CSSISGTAHSGANVLTF
TRBJ2-7,TRBD2,TRBV10-3,NA,TGTGCCATCAGTGAACTCCCGCAGGGGACTAGCGGGTTCTACGAGCAGTACTTC,CAISELPQGTSGFYEQYF
TRBJ1-1,NA,TRBV6-1,NA,TGTGCCAGCATTCGTTTTCCCTCGGACACTGAAGCTTTCTTT,CASIRFPSDTEAFF
TRBJ2-7,TRBD2,TRBV6-1,NA,TGTGCCAGCAGTGTCCTGAGCGGGAGGGCAAACTACGAGCAGTACTTC,CASSVLSGRANYEQYF
TRBJ1-4,TRBD1,TRBV5-1,few,TGCGCCAGCAGCTTGGGCGACAGGGTTGGGAATGAAAAACTGTTTTTT,CASSLGDRVGNEKLFF
TRBJ1-4,NA,TRBV19,NA,TGTGCCAGTAGCGGACAGTCTCAGGAAAAACTGTTTTTT,CASSGQSQEKLFF
TRBJ2-5,TRBD2,TRBV6-1,NA,TGTGCCAGCAGTGCCCTAGGAGGGACTAGACAAGAGACCCAGTACTTC,CASSALGGTRQETQYF
TRBJ2-3,NA,TRBV6-4,few,TGTGCCAGCAGTTACTACGCGGCTAGCACAGATACGCAGTATTTT,CASSYYAASTDTQYF
TRBJ2-1,TRBD2,TRBV18,NA,TGTGCCAGCTCACCCGGACTAGCGGGACGAGCTGGTGAGCAGTTCTTC,CASSPGLAGRAGEQFF
TRBJ1-2,TRBD1,TRBV5-1,NA,TGCGCCAGCAAATCCATAACAGGGGGTTATGGCTACACCTTC,CASKSITGGYGYTF
TRBJ2-2,TRBD1,TRBV11-3,NA,TGTGCCAGCAGCTTGGTATTGGCAGGGGGGAACACCGGGGAGCTGTTTTTT,CASSLVLAGGNTGELFF
TRBJ1-1,NA,TRBV5-5,NA,TGTGCCAGCAGCTTGGAGTACTTACTGCCCACTGAAGCTTTCTTT,CASSLEYLLPTEAFF
TRBJ1-1,TRBD1,TRBV6-5,NA,TGTGCCAGCAGTTACTCGGGACAGGAAGGCTACACTGAAGCTTTCTTT,CASSYSGQEGYTEAFF
TRBJ2-5,NA,TRBV19,NA,TGTGCCAGTAGAGGAATTAGCGCAGAGACCCAGTACTTC,CASRGISAETQYF
TRBJ1-2,TRBD1,TRBV7-2,NA,TGTGCCAGCAGCGGAGCCGGGACAGTCAACCCCTATGGCTACACCTTC,CASSGAGTVNPYGYTF
TRBJ2-1,NA,TRBV11-1,NA,TGTGCCAGCAGCCCGGGACTTCAAAATGAGCAGTTCTTC,CASSPGLQNEQFF
TRBJ1-6,TRBD1,TRBV10-3,NA,TGTGCCATCAGTTCGTCGGGACAGGGAATCGGACCCCTCCACTTT,CAISSSGQGIGPLHF
TRBJ2-5,TRBD2,TRBV25-1,NA,TGTGCCAGCAGTGATTGGGCAGCGGGAGGAGAGACCCAGTACTTC,CASSDWAAGGETQYF
TRBJ2-1,NA,TRBV5-8,NA,TGTGCCAGCACCCTGTCCCCCGGGACATTGGACAATGAGCAGTTCTTC,CASTLSPGTLDNEQFF
TRBJ2-7,NA,TRBV7-7,NA,TGTGCCAGCAGCCCCAGAGGCTCCTACGAGCAGTACTTC,CASSPRGSYEQYF
TRBJ2-7,TRBD1,TRBV6-1,NA,TGTGCCAGCAGTGAGCCCGGGACAGCCCTCTCCGAGCAGTACTTC,CASSEPGTALSEQYF
TRBJ2-4,NA,TRBV6-5,NA,TGTGCCAGCAGATCCACAGGGGGAGGGAACATTCAGTACTTC,CASRSTGGGNIQYF
TRBJ2-5,TRBD2,TRBV11-3,NA,TGTGCCAGCAGCTCTCCCCTAGCGGGAGGTGTTGAGACCCAGTACTTC,CASSSPLAGGVETQYF